This T cell receptor beta chain derives from a study of blood T cell repertoires in COVID-19. Study at large: T cells, B-cell-depleted T cells, or PBMCs provided the cDNA or gDNA that served as material.

The CDR3 is 17 amino acids. The V gene's germline CDR1 is MGHRA and CDR2 YSYEKL. The V gene lost 0 bases and the J gene lost 9 bases, with 18 bases spanning the gap. Authors' analysis steps: Amplification of reference gene primers provided the estimated nucleated cell counts. The data were produced by immunoSEQ multiplex PCR, yet TCRdb's version contains in-frame clones alone and is incomplete. The V and J calls and clone size come from that table; D and trimming were worked out from the DNA. The sample includes under 100,000 clones, around 90% of them seen just once. This sequence joins TRBV4-1 and TRBJ1-6; D is undetermined. The sequence came from a woman in her seventies with acute or convalescent COVID-19. Sample: peripheral blood. CDR3 DNA: TGCGCCAGCAGCCAAGAGCGGGAGGTGAAGGTTGGTTCACCCCTCCACTTT. Its protein is CASSQEREVKVGSPLHF.